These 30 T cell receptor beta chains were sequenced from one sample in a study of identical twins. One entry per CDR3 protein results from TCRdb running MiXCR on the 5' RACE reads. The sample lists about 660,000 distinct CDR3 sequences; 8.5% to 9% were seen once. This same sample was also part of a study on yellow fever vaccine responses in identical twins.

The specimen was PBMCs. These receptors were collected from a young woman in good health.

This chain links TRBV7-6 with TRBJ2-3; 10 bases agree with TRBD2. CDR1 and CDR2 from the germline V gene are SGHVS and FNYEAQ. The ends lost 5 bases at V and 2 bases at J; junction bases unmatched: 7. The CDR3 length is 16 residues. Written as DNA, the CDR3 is TGTGCCAGCAGCGCACCGACTAGCGGGCTCACAGATACGCAGTATTTT. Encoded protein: CASSAPTSGLTDTQYF.

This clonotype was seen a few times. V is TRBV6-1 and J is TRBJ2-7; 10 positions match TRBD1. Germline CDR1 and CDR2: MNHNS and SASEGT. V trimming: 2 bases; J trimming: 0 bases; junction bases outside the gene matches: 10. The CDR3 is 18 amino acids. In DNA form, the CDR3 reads TGTGCCAGCAGTGAAAGTGGTTGGGGGACAGGGGTCTCCTACGAGCAGTACTTC. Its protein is CASSESGWGTGVSYEQYF.

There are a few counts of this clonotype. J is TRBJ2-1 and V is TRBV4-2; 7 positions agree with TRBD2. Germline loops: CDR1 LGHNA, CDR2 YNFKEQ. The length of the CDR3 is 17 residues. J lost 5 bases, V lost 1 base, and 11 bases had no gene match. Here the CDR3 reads CASSQALGLMRDNEQFF. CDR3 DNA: TGTGCCAGCAGCCAAGCTTTGGGACTAATGAGGGACAATGAGCAGTTCTTC.

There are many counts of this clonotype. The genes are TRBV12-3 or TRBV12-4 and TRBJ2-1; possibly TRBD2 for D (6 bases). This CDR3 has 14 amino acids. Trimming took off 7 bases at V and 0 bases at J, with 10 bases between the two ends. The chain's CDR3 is CASNGGSSYNEQFF. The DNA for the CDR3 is TGTGCCAGCAATGGGGGGAGCTCCTACAATGAGCAGTTCTTC.

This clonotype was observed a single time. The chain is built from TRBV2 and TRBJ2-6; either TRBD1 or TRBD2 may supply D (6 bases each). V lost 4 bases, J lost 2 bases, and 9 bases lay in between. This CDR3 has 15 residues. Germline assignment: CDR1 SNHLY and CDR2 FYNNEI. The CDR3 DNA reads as TGTGCCAGCAGTGTGGGGGGCACTGGGGCCAACGTCCTGACTTTC. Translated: CASSVGGTGANVLTF.

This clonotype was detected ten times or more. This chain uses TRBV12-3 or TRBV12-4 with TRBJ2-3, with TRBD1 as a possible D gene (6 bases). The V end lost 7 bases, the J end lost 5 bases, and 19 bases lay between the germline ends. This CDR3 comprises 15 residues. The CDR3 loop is CASTNQRQGGDTQYF. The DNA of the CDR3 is TGTGCCAGCACCAATCAACGACAAGGGGGAGATACGCAGTATTTT.

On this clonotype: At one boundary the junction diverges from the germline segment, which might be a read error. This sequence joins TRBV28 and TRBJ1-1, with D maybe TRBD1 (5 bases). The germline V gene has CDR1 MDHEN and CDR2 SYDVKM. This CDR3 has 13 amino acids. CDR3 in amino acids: CASRRDRYTGAFF. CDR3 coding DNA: TGTGCCAGCAGGCGCGACAGATACACTGGAGCTTTCTTT. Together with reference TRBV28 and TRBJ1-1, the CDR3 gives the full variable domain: DVKVTQSSRYLVKRTGEKVFLECVQDMDHENMFWYRQDPGLGLRLIYFSYDVKMKEKGDIPEGYSVSREKKERFSLILESASTNQTSMYLCASRRDRYTGAFFGQGTRLTVV.

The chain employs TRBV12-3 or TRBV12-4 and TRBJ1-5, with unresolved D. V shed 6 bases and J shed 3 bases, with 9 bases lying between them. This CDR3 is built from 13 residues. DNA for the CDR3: TGTGCCAGCAGAAAAACGAACAATCAGCCCCAGCATTTT. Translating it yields CASRKTNNQPQHF.

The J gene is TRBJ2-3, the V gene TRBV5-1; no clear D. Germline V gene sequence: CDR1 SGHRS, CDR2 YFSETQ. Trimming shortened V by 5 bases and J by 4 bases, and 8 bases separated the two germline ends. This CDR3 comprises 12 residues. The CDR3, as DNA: TGCGCCAGCAGGCAGTCTGCAGATACGCAGTATTTT. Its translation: CASRQSADTQYF.

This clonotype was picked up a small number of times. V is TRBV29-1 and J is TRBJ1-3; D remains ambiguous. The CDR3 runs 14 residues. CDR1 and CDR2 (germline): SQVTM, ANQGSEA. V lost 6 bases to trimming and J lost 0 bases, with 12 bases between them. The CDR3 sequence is CSVGGLSSGNTIYF. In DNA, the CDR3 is TGCAGCGTAGGTGGACTGAGCTCTGGAAACACCATATATTTT.

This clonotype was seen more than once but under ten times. CDR3 nucleotides: TGTGCCAGCAGCTTAGGTACAGGGAAAATGTCCTACAATGAGCAGTTCTTC. Amino acid sequence: CASSLGTGKMSYNEQFF. The V gene is TRBV11-1, the J gene TRBJ2-1, with a possible D match to TRBD1 (6 bases). Germline CDR1 and CDR2: SGHAT and FQDESV (reference sequence). This CDR3 contains 17 residues. V was trimmed by 1 base and J by 1 base, leaving 14 bases between them.

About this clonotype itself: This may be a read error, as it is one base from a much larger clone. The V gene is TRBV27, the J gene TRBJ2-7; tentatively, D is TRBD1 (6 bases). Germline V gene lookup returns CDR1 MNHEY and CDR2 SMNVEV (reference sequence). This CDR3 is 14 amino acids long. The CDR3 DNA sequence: TGTGCCAGAAGTTTATCTGGACAGACCTACGAGCAGTACTTC. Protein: CARSLSGQTYEQYF.

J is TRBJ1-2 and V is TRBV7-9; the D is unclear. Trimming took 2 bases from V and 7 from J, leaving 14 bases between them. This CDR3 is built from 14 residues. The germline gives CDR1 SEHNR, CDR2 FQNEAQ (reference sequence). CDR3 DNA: TGTGCCAGCAGCTTATCCCGCGATCTCTCTGGCTACACCTTC. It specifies CASSLSRDLSGYTF.

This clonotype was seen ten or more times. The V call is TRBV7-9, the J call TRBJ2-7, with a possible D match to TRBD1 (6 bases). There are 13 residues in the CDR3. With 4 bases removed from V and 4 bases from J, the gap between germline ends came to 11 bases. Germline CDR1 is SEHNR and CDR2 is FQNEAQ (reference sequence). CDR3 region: CASSSPQGYEQYF. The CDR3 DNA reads TGTGCCAGCAGCTCCCCACAGGGATACGAGCAGTACTTC.

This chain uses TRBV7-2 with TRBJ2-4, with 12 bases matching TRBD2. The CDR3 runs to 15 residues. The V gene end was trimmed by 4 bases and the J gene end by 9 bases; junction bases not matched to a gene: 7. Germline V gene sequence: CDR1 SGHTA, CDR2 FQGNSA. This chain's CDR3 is CASSSSSGRAPIQYF. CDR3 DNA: TGTGCCAGCAGCTCCTCTAGCGGGAGGGCCCCCATTCAGTACTTC. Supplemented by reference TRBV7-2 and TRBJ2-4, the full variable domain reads GAGVSQSPSNKVTEKGKDVELRCDPISGHTALYWYRQSLGQGLEFLIYFQGNSAPDKSGLPSDRFSAERTGGSVSTLTIQRTQQEDSAVYLCASSSSSGRAPIQYFGAGTRLSVL.

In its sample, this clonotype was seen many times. The CDR3 loop is CASSLGQGLEKLFF. The CDR3 DNA sequence: TGTGCCAGCAGCTTAGGACAGGGACTCGAAAAACTGTTTTTT. The genes are TRBV7-2 and TRBJ1-4, with 7 nucleotides matching TRBD1. Per the germline V gene, CDR1 is SGHTA and CDR2 is FQGNSA. V dropped 1 base and J dropped 8; count of bases not matched to a gene: 4. This CDR3 comprises 14 residues.

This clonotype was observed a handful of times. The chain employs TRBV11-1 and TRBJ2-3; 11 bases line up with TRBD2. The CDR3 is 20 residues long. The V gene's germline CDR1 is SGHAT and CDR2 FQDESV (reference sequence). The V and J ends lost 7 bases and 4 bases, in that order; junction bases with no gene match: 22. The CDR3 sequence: CASTPSRLAGGLRNADTQYF. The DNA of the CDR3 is TGTGCCAGCACCCCGTCCCGGCTAGCGGGAGGTCTTCGAAATGCAGATACGCAGTATTTT.

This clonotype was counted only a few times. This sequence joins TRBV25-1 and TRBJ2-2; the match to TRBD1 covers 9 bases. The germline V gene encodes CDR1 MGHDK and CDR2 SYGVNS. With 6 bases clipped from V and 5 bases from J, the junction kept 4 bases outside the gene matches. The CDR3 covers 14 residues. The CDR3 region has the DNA TGTGCCAGCAGGACGACAGGGGGAACCGGGGAGCTGTTTTTT. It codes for CASRTTGGTGELFF.

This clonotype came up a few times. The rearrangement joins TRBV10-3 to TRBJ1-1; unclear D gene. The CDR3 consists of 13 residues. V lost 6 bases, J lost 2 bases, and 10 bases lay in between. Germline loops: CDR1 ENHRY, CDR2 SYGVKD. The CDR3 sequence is CAIRADSNTEAFF. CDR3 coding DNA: TGTGCCATCAGAGCGGATTCAAACACTGAAGCTTTCTTT.

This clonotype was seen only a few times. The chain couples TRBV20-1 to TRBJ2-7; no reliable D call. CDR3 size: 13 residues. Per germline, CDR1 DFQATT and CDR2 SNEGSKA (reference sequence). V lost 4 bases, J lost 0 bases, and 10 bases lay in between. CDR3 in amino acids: CSAIVRYSYEQYF. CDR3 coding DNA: TGCAGTGCTATTGTTCGATACTCCTACGAGCAGTACTTC.

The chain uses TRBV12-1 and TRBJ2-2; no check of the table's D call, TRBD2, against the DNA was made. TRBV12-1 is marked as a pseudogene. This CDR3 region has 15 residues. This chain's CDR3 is CASTVSGLNTGELFF. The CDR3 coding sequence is TGTGCCAGCACCGTAAGCGGTCTTAACACCGGGGAGCTGTTTTTT.

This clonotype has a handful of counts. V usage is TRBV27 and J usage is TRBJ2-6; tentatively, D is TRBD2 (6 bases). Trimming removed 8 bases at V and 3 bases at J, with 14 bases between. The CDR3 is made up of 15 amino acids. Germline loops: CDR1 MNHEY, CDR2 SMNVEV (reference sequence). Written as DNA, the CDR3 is TGTGCCAGCCACGGGAGAGGTTATGGGGCCAACGTCCTGACTTTC. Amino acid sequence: CASHGRGYGANVLTF.

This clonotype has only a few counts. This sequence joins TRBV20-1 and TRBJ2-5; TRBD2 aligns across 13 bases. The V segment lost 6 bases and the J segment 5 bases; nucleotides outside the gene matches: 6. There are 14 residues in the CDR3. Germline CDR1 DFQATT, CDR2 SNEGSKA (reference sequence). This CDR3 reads CSAQTSGGMETQYF. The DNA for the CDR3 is TGCAGTGCCCAGACTAGCGGGGGGATGGAGACCCAGTACTTC.

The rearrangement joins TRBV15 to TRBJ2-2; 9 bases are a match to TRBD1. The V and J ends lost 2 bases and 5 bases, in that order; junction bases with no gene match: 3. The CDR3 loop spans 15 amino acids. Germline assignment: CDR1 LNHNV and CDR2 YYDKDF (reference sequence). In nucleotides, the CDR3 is TGTGCCACCAGCAGATTACAGGGGGCGACCGGGGAGCTGTTTTTT. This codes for CATSRLQGATGELFF.

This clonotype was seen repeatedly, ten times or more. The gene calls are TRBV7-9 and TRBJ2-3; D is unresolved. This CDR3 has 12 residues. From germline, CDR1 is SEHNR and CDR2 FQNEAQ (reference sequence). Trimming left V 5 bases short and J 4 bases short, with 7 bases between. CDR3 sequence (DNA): TGTGCCAGCAGCCCCGCCCCAGATACGCAGTATTTT. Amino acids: CASSPAPDTQYF. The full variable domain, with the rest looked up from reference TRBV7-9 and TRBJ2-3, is DTGVSQNPRHKITKRGQNVTFRCDPISEHNRLYWYRQTLGQGPEFLTYFQNEAQLEKSRLLSDRFSAERPKGSFSTLEIQRTEQGDSAMYLCASSPAPDTQYFGPGTRLTVL.

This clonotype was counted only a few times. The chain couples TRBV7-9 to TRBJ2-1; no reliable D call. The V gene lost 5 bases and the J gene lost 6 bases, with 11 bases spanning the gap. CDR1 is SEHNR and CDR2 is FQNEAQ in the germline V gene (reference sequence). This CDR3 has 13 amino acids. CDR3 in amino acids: CASSPPATNEQFF. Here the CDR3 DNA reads TGTGCCAGCAGCCCCCCAGCGACCAATGAGCAGTTCTTC.

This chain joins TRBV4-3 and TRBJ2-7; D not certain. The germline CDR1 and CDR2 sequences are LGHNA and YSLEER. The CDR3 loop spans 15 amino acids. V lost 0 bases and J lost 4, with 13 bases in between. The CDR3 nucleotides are TGCGCCAGCAGCCAAGATTCGGAAAGTGGGTACGAGCAGTACTTC. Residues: CASSQDSESGYEQYF.

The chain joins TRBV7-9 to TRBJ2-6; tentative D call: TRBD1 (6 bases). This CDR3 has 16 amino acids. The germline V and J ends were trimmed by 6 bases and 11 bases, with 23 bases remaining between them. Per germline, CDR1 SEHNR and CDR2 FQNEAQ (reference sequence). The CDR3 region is CASSPAGLGQQDVLTF. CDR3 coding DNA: TGTGCCAGCAGTCCAGCCGGTTTAGGACAGCAAGACGTCCTGACTTTC.

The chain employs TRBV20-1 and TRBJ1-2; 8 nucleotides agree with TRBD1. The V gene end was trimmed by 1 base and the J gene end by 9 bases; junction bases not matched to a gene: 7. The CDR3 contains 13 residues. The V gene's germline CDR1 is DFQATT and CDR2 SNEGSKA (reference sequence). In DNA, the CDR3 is TGCAGTGCTAGAGTCGGGACAGGAGGTCGCTACACCTTC. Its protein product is CSARVGTGGRYTF.

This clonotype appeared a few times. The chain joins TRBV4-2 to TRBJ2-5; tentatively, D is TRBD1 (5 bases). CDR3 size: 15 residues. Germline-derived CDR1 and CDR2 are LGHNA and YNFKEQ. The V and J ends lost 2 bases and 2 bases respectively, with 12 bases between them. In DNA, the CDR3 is TGTGCCAGCAGCCAAAGGGAAAGGGGTCAAGAGACCCAGTACTTC. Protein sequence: CASSQRERGQETQYF.